This T cell receptor beta chain came from a study of OX40 agonist ivuxolimab in advanced cancers. The table came from immunoSEQ multiplex PCR; TCRdb's copy has only in-frame clones and leaves some out. Among nearly 95,000 clones listed, 94% were seen once. The clonotype comes from an adult with an advanced solid tumor such as melanoma, head and neck, liver or kidney cancer. The material was CD4+ or CD8+ T cells sorted from blood, obtained in a trial of the OX40 agonist ivuxolimab.

In DNA, the CDR3 is TGTGCCAGCAGCTCGGGGACAGATGCCTACGAGCAGTACTTC. This sequence encodes CASSSGTDAYEQYF. The V and J genes are TRBV13 and TRBJ2-7, with 7 bases fitting TRBD1. Germline lookup yields CDR1 PRHDT and CDR2 FYEKMQ (reference sequence). The CDR3 loop spans 14 amino acids. With V trimmed by 4 bases and J by 2 bases, 5 bases remained unmatched.